These 30 T cell receptor beta chains were all obtained from the same sample, sequenced in a study of identifying expanded T cells in peripheral blood. Assay used: immunoSEQ multiplex PCR; TCRdb lists only in-frame clones, some missing. The data contain around 130,000 clones, around 88% of them singletons. The sample comprised blood. Receptor source: a person between 18 and 75 years old in good health.

The chain has TRBV4-1 and TRBJ2-4; D is possibly TRBD1 (7 bases). The CDR3 consists of 17 residues. From germline, CDR1 is MGHRA and CDR2 YSYEKL. The V and J ends lost 4 bases and 3 bases respectively, with 19 bases between them. The CDR3 here is CASSPSTGRIVKNIQYF. The CDR3 DNA is TGCGCCAGCAGCCCATCGACAGGGAGGATTGTCAAAAACATTCAGTACTTC.

The rearrangement links TRBV25-1 to TRBJ2-7; 7 nucleotides line up with TRBD2. Germline V lookup: CDR1 MGHDK, CDR2 SYGVNS. Trimming removed 6 bases from V and 8 bases from J; junction bases left unmatched: 4. This CDR3 comprises 11 residues. The CDR3 bases are TGTGCCAGCAGCGGGACTATCCAGCAGTACTTC. Its protein is CASSGTIQQYF.

The genes are TRBV5-4 and TRBJ1-1, with D possibly matching TRBD1 (5 bases). Germline V gene sequence: CDR1 SGHNT, CDR2 YYREEE (reference sequence). V was clipped by 0 bases and J by 4 bases, with 7 bases between them. The CDR3 is made up of 13 amino acids. The CDR3 here is CASSLVGATEAFF. CDR3 sequence (DNA): TGTGCCAGCAGCTTGGTTGGGGCCACTGAAGCTTTCTTT.

This chain uses TRBV19 with TRBJ2-3; D unresolved. Trimming pared 5 bases from V and 2 bases from J, leaving 11 bases between. The CDR3 length is 14 residues. Germline V gene lookup returns CDR1 LNHDA and CDR2 SQIVND (reference sequence). The CDR3 protein is CASSCLSNTDTQYF. CDR3 DNA: TGTGCCAGTAGTTGCTTAAGTAACACAGATACGCAGTATTTT.

The chain recombines TRBV4-3 with TRBJ1-5, with D unclear. V was shortened by 0 bases and J by 3 bases, with 9 bases between the two germline ends. This CDR3 is 15 amino acids long. Germline lookup yields CDR1 LGHNA and CDR2 YSLEER. The CDR3 loop is CASSQDWAANQPQHF. DNA of the CDR3: TGCGCCAGCAGCCAAGATTGGGCGGCCAATCAGCCCCAGCATTTT.

This rearrangement joins TRBV4-2 to TRBJ2-1; 9 bases are shared with TRBD1. The CDR3 sequence is 17 residues long. The V gene end was trimmed by 0 bases and the J gene end by 7 bases; junction bases not matched to a gene: 10. Germline values: CDR1 LGHNA, CDR2 YNFKEQ. The CDR3 nucleotides are TGTGCCAGCAGCCAAGAATTGGCTGGACAGGGGAGGAATGAGCAGTTCTTC. Protein product: CASSQELAGQGRNEQFF.

This chain links TRBV7-2 with TRBJ1-3; D is unclear. V lost 1 base, J lost 0 bases, and 10 bases lay in between. The CDR3 spans 16 residues. Germline loops: CDR1 SGHTA, CDR2 FQGNSA. Here the CDR3 DNA reads TGTGCCAGCAGCTTAGGTTGGGCTAGCTCTGGAAACACCATATATTTT. It translates to CASSLGWASSGNTIYF.

The chain recombines TRBV18 with TRBJ2-7; D call uncertain. With 0 bases removed from V and 0 bases from J, the gap between germline ends came to 15 bases. Germline values: CDR1 KGHSH, CDR2 LQKENI. This CDR3 has 17 residues. CDR3 sequence reads: CASSPPNAEHSSYEQYF. In DNA form, the CDR3 reads TGTGCCAGCTCACCACCGAATGCCGAACACAGCTCCTACGAGCAGTACTTC.

The genes are TRBV5-4 and TRBJ1-2; a possible D gene is TRBD1 (6 bases). CDR1 and CDR2 (germline): SGHNT, YYREEE (reference sequence). This CDR3 has 15 amino acids. V was pared by 0 bases and J by 2 bases, with 11 bases between. CDR3 sequence (DNA): TGTGCCAGCAGCTTGGGGGGGCAGGCGAACTATGGCTACACCTTC. It is translated as CASSLGGQANYGYTF.

This sequence joins TRBV10-1 and TRBJ2-1, with D perhaps TRBD1 (5 bases). The V and J ends lost 0 bases and 0 bases respectively, with 9 bases between them. Germline CDR1 reads WNHNN; CDR2 reads SYGVQD (reference sequence). The CDR3 covers 16 residues. CDR3 region: CASSESGPSSYNEQFF. The CDR3 coding sequence is TGCGCCAGCAGTGAGTCGGGGCCGAGCTCCTACAATGAGCAGTTCTTC.

This rearrangement joins TRBV4-3 to TRBJ2-5; 7 bases fit TRBD2. Germline V gene lookup returns CDR1 LGHNA and CDR2 YSLEER. J gave up 0 bases and V 1 base, and 5 bases lay outside the gene matches. The CDR3 loop spans 16 amino acids. Here the CDR3 DNA reads TGCGCCAGCAGCCAAGTGACTAGCTCGTACCAAGAGACCCAGTACTTC. This translates into CASSQVTSSYQETQYF.

The V and J genes are TRBV19 and TRBJ2-1; the match to TRBD2 covers 9 bases. The ends lost 6 bases at V and 13 bases at J; junction bases unmatched: 13. The CDR3 sequence is 14 residues long. The germline V gene has CDR1 LNHDA and CDR2 SQIVND (reference sequence). CDR3 amino acids: CASSPGASGTSQFF. CDR3 in DNA: TGTGCCAGTAGCCCTGGGGCTAGCGGGACCTCTCAGTTCTTC.

The CDR3 region has the DNA TGCGCCAGCAGCTTGCCCCTAGGAGTCCAAGAGACCCAGTACTTC. Translation: CASSLPLGVQETQYF. The chain joins TRBV5-1 to TRBJ2-5, with no clear D. With 1 base removed from V and 1 base from J, the gap between germline ends came to 11 bases. The CDR3 spans 15 residues. Looked up from germline, CDR1 is SGHRS and CDR2 is YFSETQ.

The chain is built from TRBV11-2 and TRBJ2-3; D gene unclear. Germline V gene sequence: CDR1 SGHAT, CDR2 FQNNGV. The V end lost 1 base, the J end lost 8 bases, and 13 bases lay between the germline ends. There are 14 residues in the CDR3. The CDR3 nucleotides read TGTGCCAGCAGCTTAGGCATTACTACCAGTACGCAGTATTTT. Translation: CASSLGITTSTQYF.

The chain's CDR3 is CASSSPTYEQYF. The CDR3 region has the DNA TGTGCCAGCAGTTCCCCAACCTACGAGCAGTACTTC. The genes are TRBV5-6 and TRBJ2-7; D uncertain. Germline V gene lookup returns CDR1 SGHDT and CDR2 YYEEEE. Trimming left V 5 bases short and J 2 bases short, with 8 bases between. The CDR3 is 12 amino acids.

The chain employs TRBV5-6 and TRBJ1-1; the D is unclear. Trimming shortened V by 1 base and J by 6 bases, and 13 bases separated the two germline ends. This CDR3 has 14 amino acids. Germline lookup yields CDR1 SGHDT and CDR2 YYEEEE. CDR3 sequence reads: CASSLRSPGAEAFF. CDR3 DNA: TGTGCCAGCAGCTTGAGGTCTCCCGGGGCTGAAGCTTTCTTT.

V usage is TRBV9 and J usage is TRBJ2-3; TRBD1 matches at 8 bases. Germline lookup yields CDR1 SGDLS and CDR2 YYNGEE. The CDR3 runs 16 residues. Unmatched junction bases numbered 12, after V lost 4 bases and J lost 5 bases. The CDR3 here is CASSRYRQGSGDTQYF. DNA for the CDR3: TGTGCCAGCAGCAGATACCGACAGGGGAGTGGAGATACGCAGTATTTT. The full variable domain, rest sourced from reference TRBV9 and TRBJ2-3, is DSGVTQTPKHLITATGQRVTLRCSPRSGDLSVYWYQQSLDQGLQFLIQYYNGEERAKGNILERFSAQQFPDLHSELNLSSLELGDSALYFCASSRYRQGSGDTQYFGPGTRLTVL.

CDR3 in amino acids: CASSSPRDSANYGYTF. The DNA of the CDR3 is TGTGCCAGCAGTTCTCCTCGGGACAGCGCTAACTATGGCTACACCTTC. This chain connects TRBV6-5 to TRBJ1-2; the match to TRBD1 covers 7 bases. The CDR3 runs to 16 residues. Per germline, CDR1 MNHEY and CDR2 SVGAGI. Trimming at V came to 4 bases and at J to 0 bases, leaving 8 bases not matched to a gene.

The gene calls are TRBV6-5 and TRBJ1-1; tentative D call: TRBD1 (5 bases). CDR1 MNHEY and CDR2 SVGAGI come from the germline V gene. This CDR3 contains 14 residues. V lost 5 bases and J lost 0, with 10 bases in between. The CDR3: CASSHGTVNTEAFF. The DNA for the CDR3 is TGTGCCAGCAGTCACGGGACGGTGAACACTGAAGCTTTCTTT.

This clone appeared a single time. This chain uses TRBV19 with TRBJ2-3, with unresolved D. The CDR3 has 14 residues. Trimming removed 3 bases at V and 4 bases at J, with 11 bases between. Per germline, CDR1 LNHDA and CDR2 SQIVND (reference sequence). The CDR3 is CASSIPHQPDTQYF. CDR3 nucleotides: TGTGCCAGTAGTATCCCCCACCAGCCAGATACGCAGTATTTT.

The DNA of the CDR3 is TGTGCCAGCAGCTTAGTGGGGGGCTCCTACAATGAGCAGTTCTTC. This encodes CASSLVGGSYNEQFF. This sequence joins TRBV7-3 and TRBJ2-1; TRBD2 might be the D (6 bases). Trimming removed 2 bases at V and 0 bases at J, with 8 bases between. The V gene's germline CDR1 is SGHTA and CDR2 FQGTGA. This CDR3 is 15 amino acids long.

This clone was picked up a small number of times. Here the CDR3 reads CASSFPQGYTF. CDR3 DNA sequence: TGTGCCAGCAGTTTCCCTCAGGGCTACACCTTC. The rearrangement uses TRBV28 and TRBJ1-2; D gene uncertain. Trimming removed 3 bases from V and 8 bases from J, with 7 bases in between. The CDR3 has 11 amino acids. Germline CDR1 is MDHEN and CDR2 is SYDVKM.

The gene calls are TRBV28 and TRBJ1-2, with D tentatively TRBD1 (6 bases). This CDR3 spans 13 amino acids. V lost 5 bases and J lost 4, with 11 bases in between. Germline loops: CDR1 MDHEN, CDR2 SYDVKM. CDR3 protein: CASSEGGTYGYTF. The DNA for the CDR3 is TGTGCCAGCAGTGAGGGGGGAACCTATGGCTACACCTTC.

J is TRBJ2-2 and V is TRBV2; D unclear. The ends were cut back, 9 bases at V and 2 bases at J, with 13 bases in the middle. The CDR3 is 14 residues long. Germline CDR1 reads SNHLY; CDR2 reads FYNNEI. CDR3 in amino acids: CARETAPNTGELFF. The CDR3 DNA reads as TGTGCCAGGGAGACTGCCCCCAACACCGGGGAGCTGTTTTTT. Full variable domain (rest looked up from reference TRBV2 and TRBJ2-2): EPEVTQTPSHQVTQMGQEVILRCVPISNHLYFYWYRQILGQKVEFLVSFYNNEISEKSEIFDDQFSVERPDGSNFTLKIRSTKLEDSAMYFCARETAPNTGELFFGEGSRLTVL.

The V and J genes are TRBV6-5 and TRBJ2-7; a possible D gene is TRBD2 (5 bases). Germline-derived CDR1 and CDR2 are MNHEY and SVGAGI. The V end lost 2 bases, the J end lost 3 bases, and 8 bases lay between the germline ends. CDR3 length: 13 amino acids. DNA for the CDR3: TGTGCCAGCAGTTACAGCGGAAACTACGAGCAGTACTTC. It specifies CASSYSGNYEQYF.

The chain couples TRBV9 to TRBJ2-2; TRBD2 agrees at 9 bases. The CDR3 extends over 14 amino acids. Germline CDR1 is SGDLS and CDR2 is YYNGEE. Unmatched junction bases numbered 2, after V lost 0 bases and J lost 8 bases. The CDR3 DNA sequence: TGTGCCAGCAGCGTAGAAAGCGGGAGGGGGGAGCTGTTTTTT. Its translation is CASSVESGRGELFF.

The CDR3 DNA follows: TGTGCCAGCAGCCCCGACTTCTACGGGGATGGCTACACCTTC. It specifies CASSPDFYGDGYTF. The V and J genes are TRBV7-9 and TRBJ1-2; D is uncertain. Germline V gives CDR1 SEHNR, CDR2 FQNEAQ (reference sequence). CDR3 length: 14 amino acids. The ends were cut back, 5 bases at V and 6 bases at J, with 16 bases in the middle.

The chain employs TRBV5-1 and TRBJ2-7, with 8 positions matching TRBD1. V lost 4 bases and J lost 2; bases outside the gene matches: 5. The CDR3 spans 14 residues. The germline gives CDR1 SGHRS, CDR2 YFSETQ. CDR3 bases: TGCGCCAGCAGCCTGGGGACAGGACCCTACGAGCAGTACTTC. It yields the protein CASSLGTGPYEQYF. The whole variable domain, remainder taken from reference TRBV5-1 and TRBJ2-7, is KAGVTQTPRYLIKTRGQQVTLSCSPISGHRSVSWYQQTPGQGLQFLFEYFSETQRNKGNFPGRFSGRQFSNSRSEMNVSTLELGDSALYLCASSLGTGPYEQYFGPGTRLTVT.

The rearrangement links TRBV6-6 to TRBJ1-6; no clear D. The V gene's germline CDR1 is MNHNY and CDR2 SVGAGI (reference sequence). There are 16 residues in the CDR3. V shed 4 bases and J shed 8 bases, with 18 bases lying between them. CDR3 loop: CASSSYSAAGDSPLHF. Written as DNA, the CDR3 is TGTGCCAGCAGTTCCTATTCGGCAGCCGGGGATTCACCCCTCCACTTT.

The chain uses TRBV7-2 and TRBJ1-4; D is ambiguous. Germline V CDR1 and CDR2: SGHTA, FQGNSA. The CDR3 is 16 amino acids. Deletions cut 2 bases from V and 1 base from J, with 11 bases between. CDR3 residues: CASSLMKSVTNEKLFF. CDR3 DNA sequence: TGTGCCAGCAGCTTAATGAAGTCCGTAACTAATGAAAAACTGTTTTTT.